The clone carrying this T cell receptor beta chain has ten or more counts. Its antigen is not identified. This record belongs to a study of T-cell memory formation after mild COVID-19. Study-level results: The study found balanced CD4/CD8 in clones contracting day 15 to 85 and a CD4+ lean in later expanders.

TCRdb analysed the 5' RACE reads with MiXCR anew, one entry per CDR3 protein. The sample holds about half a million distinct CDR3 sequences; roughly 18% are singletons and the top ten take roughly an eighth. Between the trimmed V and J ends, which lost 1 base and 7 bases, there was a span of 13 bases. This CDR3 is 14 amino acids long. The germline CDR1 and CDR2 sequences are SGHTA and FQGNSA. The source material was PBMCs or a T cell subset sorted from them (not recorded which). This receptor was identified in an adult woman who had mild COVID-19 (a few samples of this study predate the infection). Cell type and time point are not known. The chain links TRBV7-2 to TRBJ2-5; D possibly corresponds to TRBD2 (6 bases). CDR3 DNA: TGTGCCAGCAGCTTAGGTGGAGGGAGTGCGACCCAGTACTTC. Translating gives CASSLGGGSATQYF.